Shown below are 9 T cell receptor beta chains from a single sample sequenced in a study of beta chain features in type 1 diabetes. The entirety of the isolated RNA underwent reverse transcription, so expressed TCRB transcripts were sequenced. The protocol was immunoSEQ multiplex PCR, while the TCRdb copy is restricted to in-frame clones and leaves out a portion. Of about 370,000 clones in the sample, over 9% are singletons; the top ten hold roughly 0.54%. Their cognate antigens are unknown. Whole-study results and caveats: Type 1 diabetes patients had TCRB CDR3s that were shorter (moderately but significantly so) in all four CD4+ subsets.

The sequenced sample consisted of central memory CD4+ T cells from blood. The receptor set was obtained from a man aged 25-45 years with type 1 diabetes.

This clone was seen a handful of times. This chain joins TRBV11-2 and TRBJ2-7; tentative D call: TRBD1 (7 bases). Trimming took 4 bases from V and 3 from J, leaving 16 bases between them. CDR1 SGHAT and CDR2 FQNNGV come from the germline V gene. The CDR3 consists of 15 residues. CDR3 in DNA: TGTGCCAGCAGCTCCCCTCGCGGGACAGTCTACGAGCAGTACTTC. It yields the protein CASSSPRGTVYEQYF.

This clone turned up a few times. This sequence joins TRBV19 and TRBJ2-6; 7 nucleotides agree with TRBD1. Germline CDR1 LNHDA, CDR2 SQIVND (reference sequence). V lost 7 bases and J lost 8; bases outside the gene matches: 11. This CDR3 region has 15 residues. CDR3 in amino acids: CASNPTGAKPNVLTF. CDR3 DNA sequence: TGTGCCAGTAACCCCACAGGGGCGAAGCCCAACGTCCTGACTTTC.

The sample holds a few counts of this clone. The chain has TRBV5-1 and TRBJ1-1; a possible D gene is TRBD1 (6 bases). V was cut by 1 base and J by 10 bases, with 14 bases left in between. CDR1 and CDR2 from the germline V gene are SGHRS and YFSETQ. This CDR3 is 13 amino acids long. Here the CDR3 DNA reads TGCGCCAGCAGCTTGCACACAGGGAACTCAGCTTTCTTT. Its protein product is CASSLHTGNSAFF.

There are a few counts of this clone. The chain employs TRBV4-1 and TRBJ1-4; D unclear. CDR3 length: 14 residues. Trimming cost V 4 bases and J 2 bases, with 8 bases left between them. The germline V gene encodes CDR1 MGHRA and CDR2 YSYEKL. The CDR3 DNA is TGCGCCAGCAGCCCCGAGGAGACTAATGAAAAACTGTTTTTT. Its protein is CASSPEETNEKLFF.

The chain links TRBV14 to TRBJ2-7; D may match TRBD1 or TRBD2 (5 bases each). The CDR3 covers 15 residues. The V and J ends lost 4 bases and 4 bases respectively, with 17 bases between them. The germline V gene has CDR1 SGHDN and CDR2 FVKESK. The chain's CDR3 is CASSLVAGAGYEQYF. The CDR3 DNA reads TGTGCCAGCAGCCTGGTCGCCGGGGCTGGATACGAGCAGTACTTC.

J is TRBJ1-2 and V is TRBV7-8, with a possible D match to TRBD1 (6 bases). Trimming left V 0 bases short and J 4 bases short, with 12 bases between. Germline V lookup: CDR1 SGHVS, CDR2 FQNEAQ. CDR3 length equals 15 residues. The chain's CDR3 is CASSLAESGVYGYTF. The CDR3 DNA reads TGTGCCAGCAGCTTAGCGGAGTCAGGGGTCTATGGCTACACCTTC.

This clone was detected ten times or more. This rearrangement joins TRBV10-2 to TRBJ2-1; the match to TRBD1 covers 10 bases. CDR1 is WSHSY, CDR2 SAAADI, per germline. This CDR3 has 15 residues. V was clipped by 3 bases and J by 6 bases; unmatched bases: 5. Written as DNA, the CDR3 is TGCGCCAGCAGTGAAGGACAGGGGGACGTCAATGAGCAGTTCTTC. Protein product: CASSEGQGDVNEQFF.

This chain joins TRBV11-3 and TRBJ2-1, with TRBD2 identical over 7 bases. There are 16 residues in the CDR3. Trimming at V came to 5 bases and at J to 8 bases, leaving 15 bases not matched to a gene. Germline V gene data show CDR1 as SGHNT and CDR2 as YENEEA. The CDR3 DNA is TGTGCCAGCAGCCCGGACGGGGCGGGAGTACCCCATGAGCAGTTCTTC. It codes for CASSPDGAGVPHEQFF. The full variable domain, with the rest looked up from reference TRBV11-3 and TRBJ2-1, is EAGVVQSPRYKIIEKKQPVAFWCNPISGHNTLYWYLQNLGQGPELLIRYENEEAVDDSQLPKDRFSAERLKGVDSTLKIQPAELGDSAVYLCASSPDGAGVPHEQFFGPGTRLTVL.

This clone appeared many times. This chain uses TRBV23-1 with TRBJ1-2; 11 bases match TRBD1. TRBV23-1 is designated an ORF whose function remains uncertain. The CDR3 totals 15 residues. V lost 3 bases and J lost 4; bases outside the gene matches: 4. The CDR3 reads CASSHWDRGSYGYTF. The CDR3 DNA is TGCGCCAGCAGTCATTGGGACAGGGGGTCCTATGGCTACACCTTC.